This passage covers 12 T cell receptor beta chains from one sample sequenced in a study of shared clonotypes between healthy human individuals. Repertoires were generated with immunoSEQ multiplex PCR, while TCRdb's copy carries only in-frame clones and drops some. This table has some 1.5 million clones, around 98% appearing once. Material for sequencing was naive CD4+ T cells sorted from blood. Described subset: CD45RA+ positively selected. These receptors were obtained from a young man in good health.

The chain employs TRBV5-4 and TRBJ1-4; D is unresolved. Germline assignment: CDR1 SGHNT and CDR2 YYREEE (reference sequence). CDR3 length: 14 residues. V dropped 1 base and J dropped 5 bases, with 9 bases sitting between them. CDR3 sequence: CASSLTPLNEKLFF. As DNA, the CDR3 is TGTGCCAGCAGCTTGACCCCCTTGAATGAAAAACTGTTTTTT.

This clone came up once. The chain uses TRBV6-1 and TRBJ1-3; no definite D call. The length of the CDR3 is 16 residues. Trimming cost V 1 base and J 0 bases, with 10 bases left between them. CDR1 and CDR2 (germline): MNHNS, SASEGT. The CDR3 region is CASSEGRANSGNTIYF. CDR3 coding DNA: TGTGCCAGCAGTGAAGGTCGCGCCAACTCTGGAAACACCATATATTTT.

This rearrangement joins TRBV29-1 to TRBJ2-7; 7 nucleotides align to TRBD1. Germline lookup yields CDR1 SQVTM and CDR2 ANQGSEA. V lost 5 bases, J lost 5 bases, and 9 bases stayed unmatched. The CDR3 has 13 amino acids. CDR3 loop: CSVLRGPGDEQYF. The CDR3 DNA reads TGCAGCGTTTTGAGGGGGCCTGGCGACGAGCAGTACTTC.

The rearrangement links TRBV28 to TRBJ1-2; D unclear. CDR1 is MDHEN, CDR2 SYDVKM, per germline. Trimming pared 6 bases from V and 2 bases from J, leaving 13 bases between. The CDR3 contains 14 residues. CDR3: CASSPGSANYGYTF. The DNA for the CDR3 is TGTGCCAGCAGCCCCGGTTCCGCCAACTATGGCTACACCTTC.

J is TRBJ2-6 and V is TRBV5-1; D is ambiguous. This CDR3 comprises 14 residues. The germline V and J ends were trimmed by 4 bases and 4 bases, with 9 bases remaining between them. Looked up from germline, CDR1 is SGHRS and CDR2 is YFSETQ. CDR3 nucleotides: TGCGCCAGCAGCCCCGTAGTAGGGGCCAACGTCCTGACTTTC. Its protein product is CASSPVVGANVLTF. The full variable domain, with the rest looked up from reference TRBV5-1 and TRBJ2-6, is KAGVTQTPRYLIKTRGQQVTLSCSPISGHRSVSWYQQTPGQGLQFLFEYFSETQRNKGNFPGRFSGRQFSNSRSEMNVSTLELGDSALYLCASSPVVGANVLTFGAGSRLTVL.

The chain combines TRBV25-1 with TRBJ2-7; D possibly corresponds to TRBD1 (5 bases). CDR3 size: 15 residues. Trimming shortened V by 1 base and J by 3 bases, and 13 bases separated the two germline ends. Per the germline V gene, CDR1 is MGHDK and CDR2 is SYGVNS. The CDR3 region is CASSELWSGLYEQYF. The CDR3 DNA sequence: TGTGCCAGCAGTGAATTGTGGTCAGGGCTCTACGAGCAGTACTTC.

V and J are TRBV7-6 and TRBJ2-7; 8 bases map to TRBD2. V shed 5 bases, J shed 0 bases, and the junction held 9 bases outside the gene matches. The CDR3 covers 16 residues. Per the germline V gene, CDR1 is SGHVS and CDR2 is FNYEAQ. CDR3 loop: CASSPRGGRSSYEQYF. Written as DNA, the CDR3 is TGTGCCAGCAGCCCCAGGGGCGGGAGGAGCTCCTACGAGCAGTACTTC.

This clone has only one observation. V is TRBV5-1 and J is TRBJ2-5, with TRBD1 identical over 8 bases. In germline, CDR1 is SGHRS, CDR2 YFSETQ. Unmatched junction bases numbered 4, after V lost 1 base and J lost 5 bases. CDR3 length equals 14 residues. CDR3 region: CASSLIDRGETQYF. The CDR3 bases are TGCGCCAGCAGCTTGATCGACAGGGGTGAGACCCAGTACTTC.

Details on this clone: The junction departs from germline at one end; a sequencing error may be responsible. CDR3 sequence (DNA): TGTGCCAGCAGTAACTCTGGAAACACCATATATTTT. It translates to CASSNSGNTIYF. J is TRBJ1-3 and V is TRBV6-6; D not resolved. The CDR3 loop spans 12 amino acids. CDR1 is MNHNY, CDR2 SVGAGI, per germline (reference sequence).

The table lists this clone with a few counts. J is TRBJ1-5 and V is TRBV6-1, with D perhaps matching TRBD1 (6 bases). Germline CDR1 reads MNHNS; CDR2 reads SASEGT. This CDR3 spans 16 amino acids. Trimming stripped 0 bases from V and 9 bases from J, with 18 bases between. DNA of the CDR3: TGTGCCAGCAGTGAAGCGCTTCGACAGGCCGGGGGGCCCCAGCATTTT. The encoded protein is CASSEALRQAGGPQHF.

CDR3 sequence reads: CASSTGGHTNTEAFF. The CDR3 nucleotides read TGTGCCAGTAGTACCGGCGGACACACGAACACTGAAGCTTTCTTT. The genes are TRBV19 and TRBJ1-1; D perhaps matches TRBD1 (5 bases). The germline V gene has CDR1 LNHDA and CDR2 SQIVND (reference sequence). The CDR3 runs to 15 residues. V was pared by 4 bases and J by 1 base, with 13 bases between.

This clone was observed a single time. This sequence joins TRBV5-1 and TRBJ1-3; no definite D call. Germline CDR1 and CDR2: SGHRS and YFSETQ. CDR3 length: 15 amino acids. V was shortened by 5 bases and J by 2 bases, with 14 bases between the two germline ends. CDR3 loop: CASRASSAAGNTIYF. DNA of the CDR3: TGCGCCAGCAGGGCATCCTCTGCGGCTGGAAACACCATATATTTT. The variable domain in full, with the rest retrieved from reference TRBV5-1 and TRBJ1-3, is KAGVTQTPRYLIKTRGQQVTLSCSPISGHRSVSWYQQTPGQGLQFLFEYFSETQRNKGNFPGRFSGRQFSNSRSEMNVSTLELGDSALYLCASRASSAAGNTIYFGEGSWLTVV.